Sequencing of this T cell receptor (beta chain) was carried out in a study of CD8 T cells in Susac syndrome. Study-wide results and caveats: Regarding the TCR sequencing and HLA analysis, the study admitted that a relatively small number of individuals were involved.

Peripheral blood CD8+ and CD4+ T cells were profiled by TCR beta sequencing. Negative isolation yielded CD8+ and CD4+ T cells; FACS enriched TEMRA cells. Remarks on this clonotype: No antigen is known for it.

Random hexamers were used to reverse transcribe the RNA input (roughly 0.5 to 1 ug). From the immunoSEQ multiplex PCR reads, TCRdb called clonotypes with MiXCR, one entry per CDR3 protein. The sample yields over 150,000 distinct CDR3 sequences, roughly 92% seen once. This receptor was identified in a human donor with multiple sclerosis. Material for sequencing was CD4+ T cells from PBMCs.

The CDR3 DNA reads as TGTGCCAGCAGCACGGAAGCAGATACGCAGTATTTT. This codes for CASSTEADTQYF. The rearrangement uses TRBV6-6 and TRBJ2-3; no definite D call. The CDR3 consists of 12 residues. Trimming removed 6 bases from V and 4 bases from J, with 8 bases in between. Germline V lookup: CDR1 MNHNY, CDR2 SVGAGI (reference sequence).